These T cell receptor beta chains were read from a single sample in a study of cytomegalovirus exposure and HLA in healthy donors. Libraries were prepared by immunoSEQ multiplex PCR; TCRdb keeps only in-frame clonotypes and omits some of them. The sample carries just over 150,000 clones, about 73% recorded once. Sequenced input: PBMCs. These receptors came from a woman between 40 and 50 years old in good health and CMV-seronegative. CDR3s include the opening cysteine and the closing phenylalanine or tryptophan. A D gene is named only where the DNA matches it firmly. Clone size, where shown, is once, few, many, or a class for clones that have expanded.

D gene,clone size,J gene,V gene,CDR3 DNA,CDR3 protein
-,-,TRBJ1-1,TRBV7-6,TGTGCCAGCAGCTTCCAGGAGGACACTGAAGCTTTCTTT,CASSFQEDTEAFF
TRBD1,-,TRBJ1-2,TRBV5-1,TGCGCCAGCAGCCCAAGGACAGGGTCGGGCTATGGCTACACCTTC,CASSPRTGSGYGYTF
-,-,TRBJ1-2,TRBV4-1,TGCGCCAGCAGCCAAGACGCCAGGCAGTACATCTATGGCTACACCTTC,CASSQDARQYIYGYTF
-,-,TRBJ1-4,TRBV27,TGTGCCAGCAGCTCCCCACTTCGCGGTGAAAAACTGTTTTTT,CASSSPLRGEKLFF
TRBD2,-,TRBJ2-5,TRBV18,TGTGCCAGCTCGCCCAATAGCGGGGGGGCCGAGACCCAGTACTTC,CASSPNSGGAETQYF
-,few,TRBJ2-1,TRBV2,TGTGCCAGCACCACCTACAATGAGCAGTTCTTC,CASTTYNEQFF
-,-,TRBJ1-2,TRBV28,TGTGCCAGCAGTTTATGGGGGCGTCGTCGGCCTACTAACTATGGCTACACCTTC,CASSLWGRRRPTNYGYTF
-,-,TRBJ1-2,TRBV18,TGTGCCAGCTCACTTTCAGGGATAGCTAACTATGGCTACACCTTC,CASSLSGIANYGYTF
-,-,TRBJ2-7,TRBV2,TGTGCCAGCAGTGAAGCGCGGGCCTCGCAGTACTTC,CASSEARASQYF
-,-,TRBJ2-1,TRBV5-1,TGCGCCAGCAGCTTGGACAGGATCTCCTACAATGAGCAGTTCTTC,CASSLDRISYNEQFF
TRBD1,-,TRBJ2-7,TRBV7-6,TGTGCCAGCAGCTTAGCGGGACAGGGTGTTGGCGAGCAGTACTTC,CASSLAGQGVGEQYF
-,-,TRBJ2-7,TRBV7-9,TGTGCCAGCAGCTCTCCGTTGGGGCGGGGGCCCGTGGAGTACTTC,CASSSPLGRGPVEYF